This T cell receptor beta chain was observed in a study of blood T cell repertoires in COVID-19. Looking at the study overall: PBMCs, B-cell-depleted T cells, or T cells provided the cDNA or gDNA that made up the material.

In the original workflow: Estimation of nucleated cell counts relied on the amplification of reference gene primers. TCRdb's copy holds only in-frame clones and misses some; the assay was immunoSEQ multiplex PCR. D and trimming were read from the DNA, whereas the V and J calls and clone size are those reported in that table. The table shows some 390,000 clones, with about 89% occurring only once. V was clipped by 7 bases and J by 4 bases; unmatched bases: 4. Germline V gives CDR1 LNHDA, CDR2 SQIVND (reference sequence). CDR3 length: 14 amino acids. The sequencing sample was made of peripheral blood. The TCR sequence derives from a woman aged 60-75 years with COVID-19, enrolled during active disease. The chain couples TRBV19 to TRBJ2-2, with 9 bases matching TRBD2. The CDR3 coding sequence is TGTGCCAGTATCCAGCGGGGGGTCACCGGGGAGCTGTTTTTT. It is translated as CASIQRGVTGELFF.